The 8 T cell receptor beta chains below come from one sample, sequenced in a study of blood T cells in healthy people across ages. A second PCR, run for roughly 6 to 11 cycles, used a sample-barcoded 5' primer plus a J-beta primer mix. TCRdb called the 5' RACE reads again in MiXCR, with one record for every CDR3 protein. Of 910,000 or so distinct CDR3 sequences listed, roughly 51% were seen once; the top ten hold over 20%. Sequences were obtained from blood. These receptors were taken from a woman in her fifties or sixties in good health.

The chain joins TRBV20-1 to TRBJ2-7, with TRBD1 matching over 9 bases. V was pared by 1 base and J by 4 bases, with 11 bases of the junction left unmatched. The CDR3 runs 16 residues. Looked up from germline, CDR1 is DFQATT and CDR2 is SNEGSKA (reference sequence). CDR3 loop: CSARVTNRGPGYEQYF. The CDR3 DNA sequence: TGCAGTGCTAGAGTAACGAACAGGGGGCCGGGGTACGAGCAGTACTTC.

This chain joins TRBV28 and TRBJ2-3; TRBD2 aligns across 7 bases. The germline gives CDR1 MDHEN, CDR2 SYDVKM. Losses at the gene ends were 8 bases for V and 3 bases for J; bases not matched to a gene: 2. This CDR3 is 12 amino acids long. Here the CDR3 reads CASVGGTDTQYF. The CDR3 coding sequence is TGTGCCAGCGTCGGGGGGACAGATACGCAGTATTTT.

This clonotype was seen only once. This chain uses TRBV7-2 with TRBJ2-7, with 10 bases matching TRBD1. Losses at the gene ends were 0 bases for V and 7 bases for J; bases not matched to a gene: 9. Per the germline V gene, CDR1 is SGHTA and CDR2 is FQGNSA. The length of the CDR3 is 16 residues. CDR3 residues: CASSLADRGPYNEQYF. The CDR3 bases are TGTGCCAGCAGCTTAGCCGACAGGGGGCCTTACAATGAGCAGTACTTC.

The chain combines TRBV20-1 with TRBJ2-3; weak D call: TRBD2 (6 bases). With 8 bases removed from V and 6 bases from J, the gap between germline ends came to 15 bases. The CDR3 has 12 amino acids. In germline, CDR1 is DFQATT, CDR2 SNEGSKA (reference sequence). As DNA, the CDR3 is TGCAGTAAATCCGGGAGAAGGGATACGCAGTATTTT. Translated: CSKSGRRDTQYF.

This chain connects TRBV11-2 to TRBJ2-2; no reliable D call. Trimming pared 5 bases from V and 4 bases from J, leaving 11 bases between. CDR1 is SGHAT, CDR2 FQNNGV, per germline. The CDR3 contains 14 residues. The CDR3 region is CASSVDLSTGELFF. The CDR3 nucleotides are TGTGCCAGCAGCGTGGACCTCTCCACCGGGGAGCTGTTTTTT.

As regards this clonotype: Since a much larger clone is just one base distant, this may be a read error. The chain has TRBV13 and TRBJ2-7; the match to TRBD2 covers 7 bases. Trimming cost V 4 bases and J 4 bases; bases outside gene matches: 7. This CDR3 contains 14 residues. Germline assignment: CDR1 PRHDT and CDR2 FYEKMQ (reference sequence). The CDR3 protein is CASSWDYPVYEQYF. CDR3 nucleotides: TGTGCCAGCAGCTGGGACTACCCGGTTTACGAGCAGTACTTC. Full variable domain (remainder filled in from reference TRBV13 and TRBJ2-7): AAGVIQSPRHLIKEKRETATLKCYPIPRHDTVYWYQQGPGQDPQFLISFYEKMQSDKGSIPDRFSAQQFSDYHSELNMSSLELGDSALYFCASSWDYPVYEQYFGPGTRLTVT.

The genes are TRBV9 and TRBJ2-3; 12 bases match TRBD2. Germline-derived CDR1 and CDR2 are SGDLS and YYNGEE. J gave up 3 bases and V 4 bases, and 9 bases lay outside the gene matches. This CDR3 is 17 amino acids long. The CDR3 here is CASSSRLAGVETDTQYF. CDR3 bases: TGTGCCAGCAGCTCGCGACTAGCGGGAGTGGAGACAGATACGCAGTATTTT.

The genes are TRBV10-3 and TRBJ2-1; D is possibly TRBD1 or TRBD2 (5 bases each). The CDR3 totals 13 residues. V was trimmed by 8 bases and J by 5 bases, leaving 13 bases between them. Germline V gene sequence: CDR1 ENHRY, CDR2 SYGVKD. The CDR3 sequence is CAIRDDPNNEQFF. The CDR3 DNA follows: TGTGCCATCCGGGACGATCCCAACAATGAGCAGTTCTTC.